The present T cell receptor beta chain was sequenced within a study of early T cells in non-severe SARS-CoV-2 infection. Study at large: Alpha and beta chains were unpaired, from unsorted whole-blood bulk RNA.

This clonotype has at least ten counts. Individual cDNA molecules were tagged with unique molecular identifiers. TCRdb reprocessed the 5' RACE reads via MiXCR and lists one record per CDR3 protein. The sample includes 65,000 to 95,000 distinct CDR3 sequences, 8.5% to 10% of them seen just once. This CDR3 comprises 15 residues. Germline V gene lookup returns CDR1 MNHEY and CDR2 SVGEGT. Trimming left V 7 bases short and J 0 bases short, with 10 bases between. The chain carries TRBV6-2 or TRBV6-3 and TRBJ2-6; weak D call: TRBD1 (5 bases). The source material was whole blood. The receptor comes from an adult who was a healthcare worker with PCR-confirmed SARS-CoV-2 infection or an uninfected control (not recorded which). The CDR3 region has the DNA TGTGCCAGCAACAGGTACTTCTCTGGGGCCAACGTCCTGACTTTC. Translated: CASNRYFSGANVLTF.